This note documents a single T cell receptor beta chain sequence. This specimen comes from a study of blood T cell repertoires in COVID-19. Whole-study context: Sites in the United States, Italy and Spain provided acute and convalescent COVID-19 samples.

Germline V gives CDR1 MNHEY, CDR2 SVGAGI. Trimming removed 6 bases from V and 5 bases from J; junction bases left unmatched: 5. This CDR3 is built from 14 residues. Cohort 3 donors counted as recovered after two negative PCRs, clearance, or resolved symptoms. Original analysis: Reference gene primer amplification gave nucleated cell count estimates. Profiling relied on immunoSEQ multiplex PCR, and the TCRdb table lists in-frame clones only, not all of them. V, J and clone size reflect that table, while D and trimming were determined from the DNA. The sample carries roughly 310,000 clones, more than 90% recorded once.

The sequenced material came from PBMCs or T cells enriched from blood (not recorded which). This rearrangement joins TRBV6-5 to TRBJ1-5, with 9 bases matching TRBD1. This clonotype was obtained from a man between 60 and 70 years old who had recovered from COVID-19. The CDR3 DNA reads TGTGCCAGCAGCCGGGACAGGGCCGATCAGCCCCAGCATTTT. Its translation is CASSRDRADQPQHF.